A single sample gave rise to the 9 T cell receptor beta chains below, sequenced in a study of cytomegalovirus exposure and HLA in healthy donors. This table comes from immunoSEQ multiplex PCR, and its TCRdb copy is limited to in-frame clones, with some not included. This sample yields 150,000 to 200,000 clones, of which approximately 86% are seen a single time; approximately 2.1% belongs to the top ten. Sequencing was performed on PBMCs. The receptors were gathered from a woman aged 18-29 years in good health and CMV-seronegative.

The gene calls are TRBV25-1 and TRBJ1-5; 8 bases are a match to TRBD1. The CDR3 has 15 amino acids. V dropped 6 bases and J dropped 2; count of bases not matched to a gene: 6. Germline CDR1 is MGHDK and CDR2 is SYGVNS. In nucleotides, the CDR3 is TGTGCCAGCAGAGGACAGGGATTTGGCAATCAGCCCCAGCATTTT. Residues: CASRGQGFGNQPQHF.

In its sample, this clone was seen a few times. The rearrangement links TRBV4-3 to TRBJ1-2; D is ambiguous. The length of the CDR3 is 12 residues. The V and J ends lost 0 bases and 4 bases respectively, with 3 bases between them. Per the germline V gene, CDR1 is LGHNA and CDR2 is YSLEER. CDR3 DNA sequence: TGCGCCAGCAGCCAAGACTTCTATGGCTACACCTTC. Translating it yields CASSQDFYGYTF.

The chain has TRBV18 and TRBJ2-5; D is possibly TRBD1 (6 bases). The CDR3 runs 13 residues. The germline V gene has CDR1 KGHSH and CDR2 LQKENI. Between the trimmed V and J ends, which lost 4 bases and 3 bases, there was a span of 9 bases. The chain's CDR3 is CASSRHREETQYF. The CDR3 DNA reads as TGTGCCAGCTCACGGCACAGGGAAGAGACCCAGTACTTC.

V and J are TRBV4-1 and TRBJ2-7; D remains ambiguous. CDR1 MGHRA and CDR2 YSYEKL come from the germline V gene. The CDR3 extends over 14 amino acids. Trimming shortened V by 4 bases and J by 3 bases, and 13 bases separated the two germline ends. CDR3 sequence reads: CASSPPGRSYEQYF. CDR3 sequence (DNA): TGCGCCAGCAGCCCGCCCGGTAGGAGCTACGAGCAGTACTTC.

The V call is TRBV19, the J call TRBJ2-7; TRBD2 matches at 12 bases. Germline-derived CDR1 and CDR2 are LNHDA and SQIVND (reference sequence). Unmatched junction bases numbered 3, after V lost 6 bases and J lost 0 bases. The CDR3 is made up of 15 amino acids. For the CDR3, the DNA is TGTGCCAGTAGACTAGCGGGGGGAAGCTCCTACGAGCAGTACTTC. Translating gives CASRLAGGSSYEQYF.

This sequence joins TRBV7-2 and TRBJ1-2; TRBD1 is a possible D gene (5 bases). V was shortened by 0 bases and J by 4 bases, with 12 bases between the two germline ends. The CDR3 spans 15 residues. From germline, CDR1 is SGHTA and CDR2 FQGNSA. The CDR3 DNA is TGTGCCAGCAGCTTAGCCGTGGCGGGGGGCTATGGCTACACCTTC. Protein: CASSLAVAGGYGYTF.

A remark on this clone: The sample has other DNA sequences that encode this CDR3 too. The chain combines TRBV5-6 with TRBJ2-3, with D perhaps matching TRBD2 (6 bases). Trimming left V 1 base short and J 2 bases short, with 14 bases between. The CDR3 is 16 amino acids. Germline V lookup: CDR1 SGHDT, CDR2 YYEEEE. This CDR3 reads CASSLRRGGLTDTQYF. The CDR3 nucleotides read TGTGCCAGCAGCTTGCGGAGGGGAGGACTCACAGATACGCAGTATTTT.

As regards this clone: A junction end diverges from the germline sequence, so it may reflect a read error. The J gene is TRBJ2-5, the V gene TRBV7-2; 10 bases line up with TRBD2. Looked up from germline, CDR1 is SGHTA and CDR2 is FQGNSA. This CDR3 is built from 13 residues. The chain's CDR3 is CASSLVSSGSRHF. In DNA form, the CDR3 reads TGTGCCAGCAGCTTAGTTTCTAGCGGGAGCCGACACTTC.

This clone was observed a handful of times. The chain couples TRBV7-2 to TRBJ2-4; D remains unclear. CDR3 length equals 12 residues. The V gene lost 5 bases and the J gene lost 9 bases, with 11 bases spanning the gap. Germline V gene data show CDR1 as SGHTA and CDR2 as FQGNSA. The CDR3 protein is CASSPGSFIQYF. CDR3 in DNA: TGTGCCAGCAGCCCTGGCAGTTTCATTCAGTACTTC.